One sample yielded the 3 T cell receptor beta chains listed below, sequenced in a study of PD-1 blockade in mismatch repair-deficient tumors. The repertoire was sequenced with immunoSEQ multiplex PCR; TCRdb's copy has only in-frame clones and lacks some. The sample lists under 50,000 clones, 77% seen once, with less than 3.5% in the top ten. The sample was PBMCs, taken before pembrolizumab treatment. Receptor source: an adult with mismatch repair-deficient cancer.

This clone was counted a few times. The chain carries TRBV7-9 and TRBJ2-4, with TRBD1 as a possible D gene (5 bases). The CDR3 contains 13 residues. V was clipped by 3 bases and J by 7 bases, with 10 bases between them. Germline V gives CDR1 SEHNR, CDR2 FQNEAQ (reference sequence). The CDR3 loop is CASSLGSGNIQYF. As DNA, the CDR3 is TGTGCCAGCAGCTTGGGGTCAGGGAACATTCAGTACTTC. The complete variable domain, with remaining parts taken from reference TRBV7-9 and TRBJ2-4, reads DTGVSQNPRHKITKRGQNVTFRCDPISEHNRLYWYRQTLGQGPEFLTYFQNEAQLEKSRLLSDRFSAERPKGSFSTLEIQRTEQGDSAMYLCASSLGSGNIQYFGAGTRLSVL.

The chain links TRBV5-4 to TRBJ1-2, with a weak D call TRBD1 (5 bases). V was shortened by 2 bases and J by 4 bases, with 9 bases between the two germline ends. Per the germline V gene, CDR1 is SGHNT and CDR2 is YYREEE (reference sequence). The CDR3 consists of 13 residues. Here the CDR3 reads CASSLDRTYGYTF. In DNA form, the CDR3 reads TGTGCCAGCAGCTTAGACAGAACCTATGGCTACACCTTC.

CDR3 sequence: CARPTVTSGGTAKNIQYF. CDR3 coding DNA: TGTGCCAGACCGACAGTGACTAGCGGGGGAACAGCCAAAAACATTCAGTACTTC. The rearrangement uses TRBV19 and TRBJ2-4; 12 nucleotides agree with TRBD2. Germline V gene lookup returns CDR1 LNHDA and CDR2 SQIVND (reference sequence). The CDR3 loop spans 18 amino acids. Losses at the gene ends were 9 bases for V and 0 bases for J; bases not matched to a gene: 12.